A selection of T cell receptor beta chains follows, all from one sample in a study of T cells after yellow fever vaccination. A single record per CDR3 protein comes from TCRdb applying MiXCR to the 5' RACE reads. The repertoire holds some 500,000 distinct CDR3 sequences, with approximately 12% as singletons. The sequencing used PBMCs, collected on the day of the yellow fever booster vaccination. All receptors derive from a man aged 25-45 years who received the YFV17D yellow fever vaccine. CDR3s include the opening cysteine and the closing phenylalanine or tryptophan. The D gene is left open where the match is weak. Clone size is given for some rows only: seen once, a few or many times, or a class if the clone is expanded.

cdr3_aa: CASSYSTVRDKVF
cdr3_nt: TGTGCCAGCAGTTACTCGACGGTTCGGGACAAGGTTTTT
clone_size: few
j_call: TRBJ2-2
d_call: NA
v_call: TRBV6-5

cdr3_aa: CSVEDPVLASTDTQYF
cdr3_nt: TGCAGCGTTGAAGACCCTGTTCTAGCGAGCACAGATACGCAGTATTTT
clone_size: NA
j_call: TRBJ2-3
d_call: NA
v_call: TRBV29-1

cdr3_aa: CSWAGANTGELFF
cdr3_nt: TGCAGCTGGGCGGGGGCGAACACCGGGGAGCTGTTTTTT
clone_size: many
j_call: TRBJ2-2
d_call: TRBD2
v_call: TRBV29-1

cdr3_aa: CSASSPYLGAFNEKLFF
cdr3_nt: TGCAGTGCTAGTTCTCCATACCTCGGAGCCTTTAATGAAAAACTGTTTTTT
clone_size: few
j_call: TRBJ1-4
d_call: NA
v_call: TRBV20-1

cdr3_aa: CSASGTRSNEQYF
cdr3_nt: TGCAGTGCTTCCGGGACTAGATCTAACGAGCAGTACTTC
clone_size: few
j_call: TRBJ2-7
d_call: TRBD2
v_call: TRBV20-1

cdr3_aa: CASSLGRVGGELFF
cdr3_nt: TGTGCCAGCAGCTTAGGCAGGGTTGGCGGGGAGCTGTTTTTT
clone_size: NA
j_call: TRBJ2-2
d_call: NA
v_call: TRBV11-2

cdr3_aa: CSVRISSGPADTQYF
cdr3_nt: TGCAGCGTTCGGATTTCTAGCGGGCCGGCAGATACGCAGTATTTT
clone_size: few
j_call: TRBJ2-3
d_call: TRBD2
v_call: TRBV29-1

cdr3_aa: CASGPGYSNQPQHF
cdr3_nt: TGTGCTAGTGGTCCGGGATATAGCAATCAGCCCCAGCATTTT
clone_size: NA
j_call: TRBJ1-5
d_call: NA
v_call: TRBV12-5

cdr3_aa: CASSVLDADTQYF
cdr3_nt: TGTGCCAGCAGTGTTCTAGACGCAGATACGCAGTATTTT
clone_size: NA
j_call: TRBJ2-3
d_call: NA
v_call: TRBV2

cdr3_aa: CATSRQGSRGEQYF
cdr3_nt: TGTGCCACCAGCAGACAGGGCTCCCGGGGGGAGCAGTACTTC
clone_size: NA
j_call: TRBJ2-7
d_call: NA
v_call: TRBV15

cdr3_aa: CSARRGGNEQFF
cdr3_nt: TGCAGTGCTAGGCGGGGGGGAAATGAGCAGTTCTTC
clone_size: many
j_call: TRBJ2-1
d_call: TRBD2
v_call: TRBV20-1

cdr3_aa: CASRRQGGAGELFF
cdr3_nt: TGTGCCAGTAGGAGACAGGGGGGCGCCGGGGAGCTGTTTTTT
clone_size: few
j_call: TRBJ2-2
d_call: TRBD1
v_call: TRBV19

cdr3_aa: CASSSLEGRVAEQYF
cdr3_nt: TGTGCCAGCAGTTCCTTGGAGGGCCGGGTAGCTGAGCAGTACTTC
clone_size: NA
j_call: TRBJ2-7
d_call: NA
v_call: TRBV28

cdr3_aa: CASSLASGSPSYNEQFF
cdr3_nt: TGCGCCAGCAGCTTGGCTAGCGGGAGTCCCTCCTACAATGAGCAGTTCTTC
clone_size: NA
j_call: TRBJ2-1
d_call: TRBD2
v_call: TRBV5-1

cdr3_aa: CASSGGAGKLSTDTQYF
cdr3_nt: TGTGCCAGCAGCGGAGGGGCGGGGAAGCTAAGCACAGATACGCAGTATTTT
clone_size: few
j_call: TRBJ2-3
d_call: NA
v_call: TRBV7-9

cdr3_aa: CASSQEDWRHDNEQFF
cdr3_nt: TGTGCCAGCAGCCAAGAGGACTGGCGGCACGACAATGAGCAGTTCTTC
clone_size: NA
j_call: TRBJ2-1
d_call: NA
v_call: TRBV3-1

cdr3_aa: CASGRGTEQGYTF
cdr3_nt: TGTGCCAGCGGTCGGGGGACTGAGCAAGGCTACACCTTC
clone_size: NA
j_call: TRBJ1-2
d_call: NA
v_call: TRBV6-2/TRBV6-3

cdr3_aa: CASSPGESSGNTIYF
cdr3_nt: TGTGCCAGCAGCCCAGGGGAGAGCTCTGGAAACACCATATATTTT
clone_size: NA
j_call: TRBJ1-3
d_call: NA
v_call: TRBV4-2

cdr3_aa: CASSLSSRVTDTQYF
cdr3_nt: TGTGCCAGCAGCTTATCCTCCCGGGTTACAGATACGCAGTATTTT
clone_size: few
j_call: TRBJ2-3
d_call: NA
v_call: TRBV9

cdr3_aa: CASSYVAGSYNEQFF
cdr3_nt: TGTGCCAGCAGTTATGTAGCGGGGTCCTACAATGAGCAGTTCTTC
clone_size: few
j_call: TRBJ2-1
d_call: TRBD2
v_call: TRBV6-2/TRBV6-3

cdr3_aa: CATSPGLADTQYF
cdr3_nt: TGTGCCACCAGCCCTGGACTGGCAGATACGCAGTATTTT
clone_size: few
j_call: TRBJ2-3
d_call: NA
v_call: TRBV15

cdr3_aa: CASSLAADTALYGYTF
cdr3_nt: TGTGCCAGCAGCTTAGCTGCCGACACAGCTCTCTATGGCTACACCTTC
clone_size: NA
j_call: TRBJ1-2
d_call: NA
v_call: TRBV7-8

cdr3_aa: CSAYNLVSYTDTQYF
cdr3_nt: TGCAGTGCCTATAATCTAGTATCATACACAGATACGCAGTATTTT
clone_size: NA
j_call: TRBJ2-3
d_call: NA
v_call: TRBV20-1

cdr3_aa: CASSRSAGVTGELFF
cdr3_nt: TGTGCCAGCAGCCGTTCAGCGGGAGTCACCGGGGAGCTGTTTTTT
clone_size: NA
j_call: TRBJ2-2
d_call: TRBD2
v_call: TRBV27

cdr3_aa: CASSSNSVGRETQYF
cdr3_nt: TGTGCCAGCAGTTCGAACAGCGTGGGCCGGGAGACCCAGTACTTC
clone_size: NA
j_call: TRBJ2-5
d_call: NA
v_call: TRBV2

cdr3_aa: CASSWTGHNEQFF
cdr3_nt: TGTGCCAGCAGTTGGACAGGGCACAATGAGCAGTTCTTC
clone_size: many
j_call: TRBJ2-1
d_call: TRBD1
v_call: TRBV2

cdr3_aa: CASTPTASSYNEQFF
cdr3_nt: TGTGCCAGCACCCCTACCGCCAGCTCCTACAATGAGCAGTTCTTC
clone_size: NA
j_call: TRBJ2-1
d_call: NA
v_call: TRBV11-2

cdr3_aa: CASSQDLSRATYEQYF
cdr3_nt: TGCGCCAGCAGCCAAGATTTGAGCAGAGCTACCTACGAGCAGTACTTC
clone_size: NA
j_call: TRBJ2-7
d_call: NA
v_call: TRBV4-3

cdr3_aa: CATGHGLYNEQFF
cdr3_nt: TGTGCCACCGGGCACGGCCTCTACAATGAGCAGTTCTTC
clone_size: NA
j_call: TRBJ2-1
d_call: NA
v_call: TRBV10-3

cdr3_aa: CASSLGTGDGTEAFF
cdr3_nt: TGCGCCAGCAGCTTGGGGACAGGGGATGGGACTGAAGCTTTCTTT
clone_size: few
j_call: TRBJ1-1
d_call: TRBD1
v_call: TRBV5-1

cdr3_aa: CSVSQTNTGELFF
cdr3_nt: TGCAGCGTTTCACAAACGAACACCGGGGAGCTGTTTTTT
clone_size: few
j_call: TRBJ2-2
d_call: NA
v_call: TRBV29-1

cdr3_aa: CSVKGTGGQNTEAFF
cdr3_nt: TGCAGCGTCAAAGGGACAGGGGGACAGAACACTGAAGCTTTCTTT
clone_size: NA
j_call: TRBJ1-1
d_call: TRBD1
v_call: TRBV29-1

cdr3_aa: CSARGKRNSYNEQFF
cdr3_nt: TGCAGTGCCCGGGGGAAGCGGAACTCCTACAATGAGCAGTTCTTC
clone_size: NA
j_call: TRBJ2-1
d_call: NA
v_call: TRBV20-1

cdr3_aa: CASKAFSGDNYGYTF
cdr3_nt: TGTGCCAGCAAAGCTTTTTCGGGAGACAACTATGGCTACACCTTC
clone_size: few
j_call: TRBJ1-2
d_call: NA
v_call: TRBV2

cdr3_aa: CASSLKGGGNGYTF
cdr3_nt: TGTGCCAGCAGCCTAAAAGGGGGCGGCAATGGCTACACCTTC
clone_size: NA
j_call: TRBJ1-2
d_call: TRBD1
v_call: TRBV3-1

cdr3_aa: CASSLLGGSPLHF
cdr3_nt: TGTGCCAGCAGCCTCCTGGGGGGGTCACCCCTCCACTTT
clone_size: few
j_call: TRBJ1-6
d_call: NA
v_call: TRBV16

cdr3_aa: CASSSGELLGNEKLFF
cdr3_nt: TGTGCCAGCAGTTCCGGGGAGTTACTGGGGAATGAAAAACTGTTTTTT
clone_size: NA
j_call: TRBJ1-4
d_call: NA
v_call: TRBV6-5

cdr3_aa: CASKGQTPTNTEAFF
cdr3_nt: TGTGCCAGCAAAGGACAAACCCCTACGAACACTGAAGCTTTCTTT
clone_size: NA
j_call: TRBJ1-1
d_call: NA
v_call: TRBV7-9

cdr3_aa: CASSRLGATNEKLFF
cdr3_nt: TGCGCCAGCAGCCGTCTAGGGGCAACTAATGAAAAACTGTTTTTT
clone_size: NA
j_call: TRBJ1-4
d_call: NA
v_call: TRBV5-1

cdr3_aa: CASSFWTVRRNTQYF
cdr3_nt: TGTGCCAGCAGCTTCTGGACAGTACGGCGAAATACGCAGTATTTT
clone_size: few
j_call: TRBJ2-3
d_call: NA
v_call: TRBV5-6

cdr3_aa: CASSFKAQEQFF
cdr3_nt: TGTGCCAGCAGCTTTAAGGCCCAGGAGCAGTTCTTC
clone_size: NA
j_call: TRBJ2-1
d_call: NA
v_call: TRBV7-2

cdr3_aa: CASSSSSGSQEQYF
cdr3_nt: TGTGCCAGCAGTTCGAGTAGCGGGAGTCAAGAGCAGTACTTC
clone_size: many
j_call: TRBJ2-7
d_call: TRBD2
v_call: TRBV12-3/TRBV12-4

cdr3_aa: CATSDLWDRGNEQFF
cdr3_nt: TGTGCCACCAGTGATTTATGGGACAGGGGAAATGAGCAGTTCTTC
clone_size: few
j_call: TRBJ2-1
d_call: TRBD1
v_call: TRBV24-1

cdr3_aa: CASSARTSGRFTDTQYF
cdr3_nt: TGTGCCAGCAGTGCTCGGACTAGCGGGAGGTTCACAGATACGCAGTATTTT
clone_size: few
j_call: TRBJ2-3
d_call: TRBD2
v_call: TRBV12-3/TRBV12-4

cdr3_aa: CSVAADREGEQYF
cdr3_nt: TGCAGCGTTGCCGCGGACAGGGAGGGTGAGCAGTACTTC
clone_size: few
j_call: TRBJ2-7
d_call: NA
v_call: TRBV29-1

cdr3_aa: CAISSGTGTGSYEQYF
cdr3_nt: TGTGCCATCAGCTCAGGAACCGGGACAGGGAGTTACGAGCAGTACTTC
clone_size: NA
j_call: TRBJ2-7
d_call: TRBD1
v_call: TRBV10-3

cdr3_aa: CASSSPRDGENF
cdr3_nt: TGTGCCAGCAGTTCGCCCCGGGACGGGGAAAACTTC
clone_size: NA
j_call: TRBJ1-2
d_call: NA
v_call: TRBV28

cdr3_aa: CSAPLPRGSFGFGEQFF
cdr3_nt: TGCAGTGCCCCGCTCCCAAGGGGGAGTTTCGGCTTCGGTGAGCAGTTCTTC
clone_size: many
j_call: TRBJ2-1
d_call: NA
v_call: TRBV20-1

cdr3_aa: CAWSVGTARGYTF
cdr3_nt: TGTGCCTGGAGTGTAGGGACAGCGAGGGGCTACACCTTC
clone_size: NA
j_call: TRBJ1-2
d_call: TRBD1
v_call: TRBV30

cdr3_aa: CASGRASETQYF
cdr3_nt: TGTGCCAGCGGCCGGGCCTCAGAGACCCAGTACTTC
clone_size: few
j_call: TRBJ2-5
d_call: NA
v_call: TRBV28

cdr3_aa: CSAGTGGYGNTIYF
cdr3_nt: TGCAGCGCTGGGACGGGGGGTTACGGAAACACCATATATTTT
clone_size: NA
j_call: TRBJ1-3
d_call: NA
v_call: TRBV29-1

cdr3_aa: CASSEILSGSTDTQYF
cdr3_nt: TGTGCCAGCAGTGAAATATTGAGCGGGTCCACAGATACGCAGTATTTT
clone_size: NA
j_call: TRBJ2-3
d_call: NA
v_call: TRBV2

cdr3_aa: CASSLVGLFTDTQYF
cdr3_nt: TGTGCCAGCAGCTTAGTAGGACTGTTCACAGATACGCAGTATTTT
clone_size: NA
j_call: TRBJ2-3
d_call: NA
v_call: TRBV7-2

cdr3_aa: CASSYVGLAENNEQFF
cdr3_nt: TGTGCCAGCAGTTATGTCGGCCTAGCGGAAAACAATGAGCAGTTCTTC
clone_size: NA
j_call: TRBJ2-1
d_call: TRBD2
v_call: TRBV6-5

cdr3_aa: CASSWGLAGGPQETQYF
cdr3_nt: TGTGCCAGCAGCTGGGGACTAGCGGGAGGACCTCAAGAGACCCAGTACTTC
clone_size: NA
j_call: TRBJ2-5
d_call: TRBD2
v_call: TRBV7-6

cdr3_aa: CASSPARDSYNEQFF
cdr3_nt: TGTGCCAGCTCACCTGCGCGGGACTCCTACAATGAGCAGTTCTTC
clone_size: NA
j_call: TRBJ2-1
d_call: NA
v_call: TRBV18

cdr3_aa: CASSRSRGETQYF
cdr3_nt: TGTGCCAGCAGCCGTTCTCGAGGGGAGACCCAGTACTTC
clone_size: many
j_call: TRBJ2-5
d_call: NA
v_call: TRBV7-2

cdr3_aa: CASVTLGVGEQFF
cdr3_nt: TGTGCCAGCGTGACTTTGGGGGTTGGTGAGCAGTTCTTC
clone_size: few
j_call: TRBJ2-1
d_call: NA
v_call: TRBV12-3/TRBV12-4